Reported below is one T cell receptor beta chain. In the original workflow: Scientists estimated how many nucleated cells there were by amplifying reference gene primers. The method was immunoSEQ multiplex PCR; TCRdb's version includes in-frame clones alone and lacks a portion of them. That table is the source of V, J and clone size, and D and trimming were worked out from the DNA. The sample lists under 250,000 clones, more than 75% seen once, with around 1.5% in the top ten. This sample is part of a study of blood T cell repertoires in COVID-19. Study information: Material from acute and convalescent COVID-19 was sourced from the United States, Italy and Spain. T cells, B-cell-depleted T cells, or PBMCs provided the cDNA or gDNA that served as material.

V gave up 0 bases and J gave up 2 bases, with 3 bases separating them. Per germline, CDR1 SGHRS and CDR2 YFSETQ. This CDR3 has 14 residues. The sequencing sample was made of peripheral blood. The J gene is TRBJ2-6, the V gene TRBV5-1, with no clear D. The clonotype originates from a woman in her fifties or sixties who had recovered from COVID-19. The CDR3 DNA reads TGCGCCAGCAGCTTGGTAGCTGGGGCCAACGTCCTGACTTTC. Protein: CASSLVAGANVLTF.